This T cell receptor (beta chain) was retrieved from a study of T cell repertoires in cytomegalovirus infection. Across the whole study: Recently identified HLA-C-restricted CMV epitopes were among the peptides used.

Trimming removed 5 bases from V and 2 bases from J, with 10 bases in between. The CDR3 length is 13 residues. TCRdb used MiXCR to reprocess the reads, holding one entry per CDR3 protein. The data contain 100,000 or so distinct CDR3 sequences, around 32% of them seen just once; the ten biggest clones take up around 68%. With regard to this clonotype: What it binds is not known.

The sample was CD8+ T cells from cultured PBMCs, taken from culture after CMV antigen stimulation. The chain uses TRBV12-3 or TRBV12-4 and TRBJ2-7; D gene uncertain. This TCR was sampled from a human donor in good health (CMV status not recorded). Some clones in this sample may be carry-over from other donors' samples. CDR3 nucleotides: TGTGCCAGCAGTCTACAAGACCCCTACGAGCAGTACTTC. It specifies CASSLQDPYEQYF.